One and the same sample provided the 26 T cell receptor beta chains below, sequenced in a study of blood T cell repertoires in COVID-19. Sequencing was performed with immunoSEQ multiplex PCR; in TCRdb, only in-frame clones are kept and a portion is missing. The sample holds approximately 150,000 clones; about 85% are singletons and the top ten take about 2.6%. The specimen was peripheral blood. These receptors were obtained from a human donor with acute or convalescent COVID-19. The donor label of this sample is uncertain.

The chain combines TRBV3-1 (or the pseudogene TRBV3-2) with TRBJ1-2; 7 nucleotides match TRBD1. With 8 bases clipped from V and 4 bases from J, the junction kept 16 bases outside the gene matches. The CDR3 covers 16 residues. Germline CDR1 and CDR2: LGHDT and YNNKEL (reference sequence). The CDR3 protein is CASPKEEGAVCYGYTF. The CDR3 DNA is TGTGCCAGCCCTAAGGAAGAGGGGGCCGTATGCTATGGCTACACCTTC.

This clone was observed once. The chain combines TRBV5-1 with TRBJ2-5; TRBD2 aligns across 7 bases. This CDR3 has 13 amino acids. CDR1 SGHRS and CDR2 YFSETQ come from the germline V gene. The ends lost 7 bases at V and 0 bases at J; junction bases unmatched: 3. The CDR3 is CASSRGYQETQYF. Here the CDR3 DNA reads TGCGCCAGCTCGCGGGGGTACCAAGAGACCCAGTACTTC. The full variable domain, rest sourced from reference TRBV5-1 and TRBJ2-5, is KAGVTQTPRYLIKTRGQQVTLSCSPISGHRSVSWYQQTPGQGLQFLFEYFSETQRNKGNFPGRFSGRQFSNSRSEMNVSTLELGDSALYLCASSRGYQETQYFGPGTRLLVL.

The genes are TRBV5-4 and TRBJ2-5, with D possibly being TRBD2 (6 bases). V was cut by 4 bases and J by 5 bases, with 15 bases left in between. The CDR3 length is 14 residues. Per the germline V gene, CDR1 is SGHNT and CDR2 is YYREEE (reference sequence). CDR3 protein: CASSGGSEGETQYF. DNA for the CDR3: TGTGCCAGCAGCGGGGGGAGCGAAGGCGAGACCCAGTACTTC.

The V gene is TRBV18, the J gene TRBJ1-1, with a tentative D call TRBD1 (6 bases). The CDR3 loop spans 13 amino acids. Germline V CDR1 and CDR2: KGHSH, LQKENI. Trimming removed 4 bases from V and 4 bases from J, with 10 bases in between. The CDR3 here is CASSLPQGTEAFF. The CDR3 coding sequence is TGTGCCAGCTCACTGCCACAGGGCACTGAAGCTTTCTTT.

The V call is TRBV6-2 or TRBV6-3, the J call TRBJ2-3; 7 nucleotides match TRBD2. The germline CDR1 and CDR2 sequences are MNHEY and SVGEGT. This CDR3 has 15 residues. The junction had 7 bases not matched to a gene; V was cut back by 6 bases and J by 1 base. CDR3 coding DNA: TGTGCCAGCAGCACGGGGGGTAGTGGCACAGATACGCAGTATTTT. Translated: CASSTGGSGTDTQYF.

The gene calls are TRBV6-5 and TRBJ1-5, with 7 bases aligning to TRBD1. Germline CDR1 MNHEY, CDR2 SVGAGI. The CDR3 totals 15 residues. With 4 bases clipped from V and 3 bases from J, the junction kept 6 bases outside the gene matches. In DNA form, the CDR3 reads TGTGCCAGCAGTTCCCTACAGGGGAACAATCAGCCCCAGCATTTT. It yields the protein CASSSLQGNNQPQHF.

The chain links TRBV11-2 to TRBJ2-2; TRBD1 matches at 8 bases. Losses at the gene ends were 5 bases for V and 5 bases for J; bases not matched to a gene: 4. The CDR3 is 14 amino acids. Germline lookup yields CDR1 SGHAT and CDR2 FQNNGV. The CDR3 region has the DNA TGTGCCAGCAGCCAGCGGACAGGGACCGGGGAGCTGTTTTTT. Its protein is CASSQRTGTGELFF.

This chain uses TRBV12-3 or TRBV12-4 with TRBJ2-7, with D uncertain. CDR3 length: 11 residues. The V end was cut by 6 bases, the J end by 4 bases, with 7 bases between. CDR3 amino acids: CASSRGYEQYV. CDR3 DNA sequence: TGTGCCAGCAGCCGCGGATACGAGCAGTACGTC.

The chain has TRBV10-3 and TRBJ2-1; D gene ambiguous. The length of the CDR3 is 11 residues. Trimming removed 3 bases at V and 9 bases at J, with 6 bases between. CDR1 and CDR2 from the germline V gene are ENHRY and SYGVKD. The CDR3 DNA reads TGTGCCATCAGTGATTCGGGTGAGCAGTTCTTC. Its translation: CAISDSGEQFF.

This clone appeared once. The V call is TRBV19, the J call TRBJ1-5, with a tentative D call TRBD1 (5 bases). The V end lost 7 bases, the J end lost 3 bases, and 10 bases lay between the germline ends. The germline V gene encodes CDR1 LNHDA and CDR2 SQIVND (reference sequence). The CDR3 totals 13 residues. CDR3 in amino acids: CASMGGINQPQHF. DNA for the CDR3: TGTGCCAGTATGGGGGGAATCAATCAGCCCCAGCATTTT.

The chain employs TRBV7-3 and TRBJ2-2, with 9 bases matching TRBD2. The CDR3 has 14 amino acids. Germline assignment: CDR1 SGHTA and CDR2 FQGTGA. J lost 6 bases, V lost 5 bases, and 4 bases had no gene match. This CDR3 reads CASSPVAGAGELFF. The CDR3 DNA sequence: TGTGCCAGCAGCCCGGTAGCGGGGGCCGGGGAGCTGTTTTTT.

V and J are TRBV19 and TRBJ1-2; 10 nucleotides line up with TRBD1. J lost 3 bases, V lost 7 bases, and 8 bases had no gene match. The CDR3 runs to 15 residues. Germline assignment: CDR1 LNHDA and CDR2 SQIVND (reference sequence). CDR3 loop: CASKGQGSGDYGYTF. DNA for the CDR3: TGTGCCAGTAAGGGACAGGGGTCGGGCGACTATGGCTACACCTTC.

V usage is TRBV5-1 and J usage is TRBJ1-1; the D is unclear. Germline CDR1 SGHRS, CDR2 YFSETQ. Trimming shortened V by 0 bases and J by 3 bases, and 12 bases separated the two germline ends. The CDR3 has 15 amino acids. CDR3 nucleotides: TGCGCCAGCAGCTTGGCGGTGAGCTCCTACACTGAAGCTTTCTTT. Translation: CASSLAVSSYTEAFF.

This rearrangement joins TRBV7-8 to TRBJ1-5; D call uncertain. Trimming stripped 1 base from V and 2 bases from J, with 15 bases between. The CDR3 runs 17 residues. Germline values: CDR1 SGHVS, CDR2 FQNEAQ. CDR3 sequence (DNA): TGTGCCAGCAGCTTAGTCGGCATCGGGGTAGGCAATCAGCCCCAGCATTTT. Translation gives CASSLVGIGVGNQPQHF.

The V and J genes are TRBV3-1 (or the pseudogene TRBV3-2) and TRBJ1-2; TRBD1 matches 7 bases. In germline, CDR1 is LGHDT, CDR2 YNNKEL (reference sequence). V gave up 2 bases and J gave up 8 bases; unmatched junction bases: 8. This CDR3 spans 14 amino acids. The CDR3 protein is CASSQMTGTRGYTF. As DNA, the CDR3 is TGTGCCAGCAGCCAAATGACAGGGACGCGGGGCTACACCTTC.

V usage is TRBV5-4 and J usage is TRBJ1-6; a weak D match, TRBD1 (5 bases). CDR1 is SGHNT, CDR2 YYREEE, per germline (reference sequence). Deletions cut 7 bases from V and 1 base from J, with 21 bases between. The CDR3 sequence is 18 residues long. The CDR3 reads CASSSGPGGNSYNSPLHF. The CDR3 DNA reads as TGTGCCAGCTCTTCCGGGCCGGGGGGTAATTCCTATAATTCACCCCTCCACTTT.

V is TRBV7-3 and J is TRBJ2-1, with 13 bases lining up with TRBD2. The germline V gene encodes CDR1 SGHTA and CDR2 FQGTGA. CDR3 length equals 16 residues. Unmatched junction bases numbered 3, after V lost 4 bases and J lost 3 bases. CDR3 bases: TGTGCCAGCAGCTCCAGGACTAGCGGGAGCTACAATGAGCAGTTCTTC. Translated: CASSSRTSGSYNEQFF.

This chain uses TRBV6-5 with TRBJ1-2; D is ambiguous. Trimming shortened V by 7 bases and J by 4 bases, and 13 bases separated the two germline ends. Germline V gene data show CDR1 as MNHEY and CDR2 as SVGAGI. The CDR3 consists of 13 residues. This chain's CDR3 is CASTQRLSYGYTF. The CDR3 DNA is TGTGCCAGCACCCAGAGGCTTTCCTATGGCTACACCTTC.

The chain joins TRBV18 to TRBJ1-4, with TRBD1 matching over 8 bases. This CDR3 is built from 15 residues. Losses at the gene ends were 3 bases for V and 4 bases for J; bases not matched to a gene: 4. Germline CDR1 is KGHSH and CDR2 is LQKENI. The DNA of the CDR3 is TGTGCCAGCTCACCCTCGACAGGGGATAATGAAAAACTGTTTTTT. Translating it yields CASSPSTGDNEKLFF. Full variable domain (rest looked up from reference TRBV18 and TRBJ1-4): NAGVMQNPRHLVRRRGQEARLRCSPMKGHSHVYWYRQLPEEGLKFMVYLQKENIIDESGMPKERFSAEFPKEGPSILRIQQVVRGDSAAYFCASSPSTGDNEKLFFGSGTQLSVL.

V and J are TRBV15 and TRBJ1-2; D remains unclear. The CDR3 consists of 15 residues. V lost 9 bases to trimming and J lost 3 bases, with 20 bases between them. The germline gives CDR1 LNHNV, CDR2 YYDKDF (reference sequence). The DNA for the CDR3 is TGTGCCACTGGTGTCGGCCCGGGAGCCTACTATGGCTACACCTTC. Its protein product is CATGVGPGAYYGYTF.

The chain carries TRBV25-1 and TRBJ2-2, with D perhaps TRBD2 (6 bases). Germline V gene data show CDR1 as MGHDK and CDR2 as SYGVNS. CDR3 length: 15 amino acids. The germline V and J ends were trimmed by 3 bases and 6 bases, with 14 bases remaining between them. DNA for the CDR3: TGTGCCAGCAGTGACCCGCGGGGAGCCTCCGGGGAGCTGTTTTTT. This sequence encodes CASSDPRGASGELFF.

The CDR3 coding sequence is TGTGCCAGCAGCGTAGCAACTTTTGATACGCAGTATTTT. Protein product: CASSVATFDTQYF. The chain joins TRBV9 to TRBJ2-3, with D unresolved. Germline CDR1 and CDR2: SGDLS and YYNGEE. This CDR3 region has 13 residues. The V end was cut by 0 bases, the J end by 6 bases, with 8 bases between.

The J gene is TRBJ1-2, the V gene TRBV11-2, with TRBD1 matching over 7 bases. CDR3 length: 15 residues. Germline CDR1 reads SGHAT; CDR2 reads FQNNGV. V shed 4 bases and J 5 bases; nucleotides not matched to a gene: 10. This CDR3 is CASSSSTGVGYGYTF. The CDR3 DNA reads TGTGCCAGCAGCTCGAGTACAGGGGTTGGGTATGGCTACACCTTC.

V usage is TRBV29-1 and J usage is TRBJ2-3; 12 bases are a match to TRBD2. Germline V gene data show CDR1 as SQVTM and CDR2 as ANQGSEA. Trimming at V came to 4 bases and at J to 4 bases, leaving 3 bases not matched to a gene. The CDR3 has 14 residues. The CDR3 here is CSVVLAGGPDTQYF. The CDR3 DNA reads TGCAGCGTTGTACTAGCGGGGGGACCAGATACGCAGTATTTT.

This clone was seen at least ten times. The chain joins TRBV24-1 to TRBJ1-2; D gene uncertain. CDR3 size: 13 residues. Germline values: CDR1 KGHDR, CDR2 SFDVKD. V was trimmed by 5 bases and J by 0 bases, leaving 6 bases between them. The CDR3 loop is CATSAGTNYGYTF. DNA of the CDR3: TGTGCCACCAGTGCGGGGACTAACTATGGCTACACCTTC.

This rearrangement joins TRBV15 to TRBJ1-2, with D possibly being TRBD1 (6 bases). Between the trimmed V and J ends, which lost 1 base and 2 bases, there was a span of 8 bases. This CDR3 spans 14 amino acids. Germline V CDR1 and CDR2: LNHNV, YYDKDF (reference sequence). Here the CDR3 DNA reads TGTGCCACCAGCAGAGGGGACAAAAACTATGGCTACACCTTC. It translates to CATSRGDKNYGYTF. The variable domain in full, completed from reference TRBV15 and TRBJ1-2, reads DAMVIQNPRYQVTQFGKPVTLSCSQTLNHNVMYWYQQKSSQAPKLLFHYYDKDFNNEADTPDNFQSRRPNTSFCFLDIRSPGLGDTAMYLCATSRGDKNYGYTFGSGTRLTVV.